These T cell receptor beta chains were read from a single sample in a study of Graves' ophthalmopathy and Graves' hyperthyroidism. Each CDR3 protein is one row after TCRdb ran MiXCR on the multiplex PCR reads. This table holds around 1.1 million distinct CDR3 sequences, about 35% found once. The sample taken for sequencing was peripheral blood or thyroid tissue (not recorded which). Every receptor here comes from an adult man with Graves' hyperthyroidism. Each CDR3 is given with its conserved first and last residue. D genes are given only for firm matches. Rows may omit the clone size; those that give it use once, few, many or a size class.

clone size	V gene	J gene	D gene	CDR3 protein	CDR3 DNA
few	TRBV7-8	TRBJ2-7	.	CASSTPPRDEQYF	TGTGCCAGCAGCACACCACCGAGGGACGAGCAGTACTTC
many	TRBV20-1	TRBJ2-5	.	CSARLPFQETQYF	TGCAGTGCTAGGTTGCCGTTCCAAGAGACCCAGTACTTC
.	TRBV9	TRBJ1-4	.	CASSAGHSTNEKLFF	TGTGCCAGCAGCGCGGGCCACTCAACTAATGAAAAACTGTTTTTT
.	TRBV7-9	TRBJ1-5	.	CASSSPQPQHF	TGTGCCAGCAGTTCCCCTCAGCCCCAGCATTTT
.	TRBV10-3	TRBJ2-3	.	CATTEGTSTDTQYF	TGTGCCACTACTGAGGGGACTTCTACAGATACGCAGTATTTT
.	TRBV14	TRBJ1-1	.	CASSHVGRRNEAFF	TGTGCCAGCAGCCACGTGGGGAGGAGAAATGAAGCTTTCTTT
.	TRBV10-2	TRBJ1-2	.	CASSDDETEAWMYGYTF	TGCGCCAGCAGTGATGATGAAACCGAGGCCTGGATGTATGGCTACACCTTC
few	TRBV10-3	TRBJ2-5	TRBD1	CAISEPGQLGTQYF	TGTGCCATCAGTGAACCGGGACAGCTAGGGACCCAGTACTTC
many	TRBV4-3	TRBJ1-2	.	CASSQDGQNDGYTF	TGCGCCAGCAGCCAAGATGGACAGAATGATGGCTACACCTTC
few	TRBV10-3	TRBJ1-6	.	CAISEGGDNSPLHF	TGTGCCATCAGTGAGGGGGGCGATAATTCACCCCTCCACTTT
many	TRBV28	TRBJ2-7	TRBD1	CASSPALYRDRNYEQYF	TGTGCCAGCAGCCCAGCCCTTTACCGGGACAGAAACTACGAGCAGTACTTC
.	TRBV7-8	TRBJ1-1	TRBD1	CASSSSGGSVEAFF	TGTGCCAGCAGCTCATCAGGGGGTAGTGTTGAAGCTTTCTTT
.	TRBV14	TRBJ1-1	TRBD1	CASSHTAGGFATEAFF	TGTGCCAGCAGCCACACCGCAGGGGGCTTTGCAACTGAAGCTTTCTTT
.	TRBV14	TRBJ2-7	TRBD2	CASSQELAGSYEQYF	TGTGCCAGCAGCCAAGAACTAGCGGGCTCCTACGAGCAGTACTTC
.	TRBV7-3	TRBJ2-1	TRBD2	CASSLSGSNYNEQFF	TGTGCCAGCAGCCTTAGCGGGAGTAACTACAATGAGCAGTTCTTC
few	TRBV7-9	TRBJ1-1	.	CASSSSDTRLRAFF	TGTGCCAGCAGCTCGTCGGACACACGACTACGGGCTTTCTTT
.	TRBV5-1	TRBJ1-5	.	CASSLAPGRDQPQHF	TGCGCCAGCAGCTTGGCCCCAGGGAGGGATCAGCCCCAGCATTTT
.	TRBV12-3/TRBV12-4	TRBJ2-7	TRBD2	CASSSRGRAYEQYF	TGTGCCAGCAGCTCCAGAGGGAGGGCCTACGAGCAGTACTTC
many	TRBV6-4	TRBJ1-6	.	CASSDNAGISPLHF	TGTGCCAGCAGTGACAACGCAGGGATTTCCCCCCTCCACTTT
.	TRBV5-1	TRBJ2-2	.	CASRGGITGELFF	TGCGCCAGCAGAGGCGGGATCACCGGGGAGCTGTTTTTT
.	TRBV20-1	TRBJ2-7	.	CSASDMTFGRSGEQYF	TGCAGTGCTAGTGATATGACTTTCGGACGGAGTGGCGAGCAGTACTTC
many	TRBV10-3	TRBJ2-7	.	CAISESTGSGQYF	TGTGCCATCAGTGAGTCGACTGGATCAGGGCAGTACTTC